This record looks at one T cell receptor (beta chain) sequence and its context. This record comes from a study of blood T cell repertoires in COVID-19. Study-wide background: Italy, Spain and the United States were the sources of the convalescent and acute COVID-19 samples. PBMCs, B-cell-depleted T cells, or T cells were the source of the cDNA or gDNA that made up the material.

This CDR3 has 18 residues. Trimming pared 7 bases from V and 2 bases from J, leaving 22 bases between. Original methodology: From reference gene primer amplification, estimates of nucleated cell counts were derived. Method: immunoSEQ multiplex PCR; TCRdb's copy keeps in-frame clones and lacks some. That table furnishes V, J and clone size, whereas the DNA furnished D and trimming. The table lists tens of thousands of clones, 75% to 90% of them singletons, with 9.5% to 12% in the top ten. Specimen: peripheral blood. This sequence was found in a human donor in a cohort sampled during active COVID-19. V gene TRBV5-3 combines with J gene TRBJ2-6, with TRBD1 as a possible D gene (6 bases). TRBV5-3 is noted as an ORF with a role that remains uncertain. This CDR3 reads CARELKEQGPTGANVLTF. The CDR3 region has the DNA TGTGCCAGAGAACTAAAGGAACAGGGACCAACTGGGGCCAACGTCCTGACTTTC.